This TCR beta chain came from a study of post-analysis software for immune sequencing data. Regarding the study as a whole: Five or six TRBV segments were more frequent in patients than controls; TRBV5-6, TRBV5-1 and TRBV20-1 belonged to this group.

Note on this clonotype: Its antigen is undetermined. At one end the junction does not follow the germline gene, possibly because of a read error.

This CDR3 has 12 amino acids. CDR1 and CDR2 from the germline V gene are SEHNR and FQNEAQ (reference sequence). Prepared libraries of TCR beta cDNA carried unique molecular identifiers. TCRdb reprocessed the PCR reads via MiXCR and lists one record per CDR3 protein. The table shows about 820,000 distinct CDR3 sequences, with roughly half occurring only once. The TCR comes from a girl aged 10 to 17 with multiple sclerosis. The J gene is TRBJ2-7, the V gene TRBV7-9; D is unresolved. Sequenced: blood. CDR3 DNA: TGTGCCAGCAGCTTACTCTCCCACGAGCAGTACTTC. Translated: CASSLLSHEQYF.